Shown below are 6 T cell receptor beta chains from a single sample sequenced in a study of blood T cell repertoires in COVID-19. Here immunoSEQ multiplex PCR was the method, and the copy in TCRdb shows in-frame clones only, minus some. The repertoire holds about 270,000 clones, with roughly nine tenths as singletons. The sample taken for sequencing was peripheral blood. The receptors shown here come from a man aged 40-55 years with active or convalescent COVID-19.

The table lists this clone with a count of one. The J gene is TRBJ2-1, the V gene TRBV10-3, with TRBD1 identical over 10 bases. Germline CDR1 and CDR2: ENHRY and SYGVKD. Trimming took 7 bases from V and 5 from J; bases not matched to a gene: 8. The CDR3 sequence is 15 residues long. CDR3 in amino acids: CAIIQGTGVDNEQFF. CDR3 coding DNA: TGTGCCATCATCCAAGGGACAGGGGTAGACAATGAGCAGTTCTTC.

The J gene is TRBJ1-2, the V gene TRBV7-3; D gene ambiguous. The V gene's germline CDR1 is SGHTA and CDR2 FQGTGA. Trimming left V 1 base short and J 7 bases short, with 19 bases between. The CDR3 contains 16 residues. The DNA for the CDR3 is TGTGCCAGCAGCTTAAGGGGAGTCGCCGGACCCGGTGGCTACACCTTC. The encoded protein is CASSLRGVAGPGGYTF. The full variable domain, completed using reference TRBV7-3 and TRBJ1-2, is GAGVSQTPSNKVTEKGKYVELRCDPISGHTALYWYRQSLGQGPEFLIYFQGTGAADDSGLPNDRFFAVRPEGSVSTLKIQRTERGDSAVYLCASSLRGVAGPGGYTFGSGTRLTVV.

This sequence joins TRBV12-5 and TRBJ1-4; TRBD1 agrees at 7 bases. J gave up 8 bases and V 3 bases, and 6 bases lay outside the gene matches. The CDR3 has 14 amino acids. The germline gives CDR1 LGHNT, CDR2 FRNRAP. The CDR3 bases are TGTGCTAGTGGTTTAGAGGGGGCTGGCGAAAAACTGTTTTTT. This gives the protein CASGLEGAGEKLFF.

This clone was counted at least ten times. The genes are TRBV6-1 and TRBJ2-7, with 15 bases aligning to TRBD2. The CDR3 is 17 residues long. Trimming took 4 bases from V and 2 from J; bases not matched to a gene: 6. CDR1 MNHNS and CDR2 SASEGT come from the germline V gene. The CDR3, as DNA: TGTGCCAGCAGTGGACGGACTAGCGGGAGGGCGACCTACGAGCAGTACTTC. It codes for CASSGRTSGRATYEQYF.

The chain couples TRBV7-6 to TRBJ2-3; 15 bases map to TRBD2. Germline CDR1 is SGHVS and CDR2 is FNYEAQ. The CDR3 covers 17 residues. The trim removed 5 bases at V and 3 bases at J, leaving 6 bases unmatched. CDR3 nucleotide sequence: TGTGCCAGCAGCCCTGGACTAGCGGGGGGGGTTACAGATACGCAGTATTTT. Translated, it gives CASSPGLAGGVTDTQYF.

CDR3 in DNA: TGTGCCAGCAGCTCAAATCCCGGGACAGTGAATGAAAAACTGTTTTTT. Translated, it gives CASSSNPGTVNEKLFF. The chain employs TRBV5-6 and TRBJ1-4; TRBD1 aligns across 7 bases. The V and J ends lost 3 bases and 5 bases, in that order; junction bases with no gene match: 10. Per the germline V gene, CDR1 is SGHDT and CDR2 is YYEEEE. The CDR3 length is 16 residues.